These T cell receptor beta chains were read from a single sample in a study of T cell changes during pregnancy in multiple sclerosis. Sequenced by immunoSEQ multiplex PCR; TCRdb stores in-frame clones only, minus some. Of some 79,000 clones listed, over 80% are singletons. The sequenced sample was CD4+ T cells from peripheral blood mononuclear cells, obtained in the second trimester of pregnancy. The receptors derive from a female donor with multiple sclerosis, enrolled in a pregnancy study. Each CDR3 is given with its conserved first and last residue. The D gene is left open where the match is weak. Only part of the rows carry a size: once, few, many, or a class if the clone is expanded.

clone size: -
V gene: TRBV27
J gene: TRBJ2-2
D gene: -
CDR3 DNA: TGTGCCAGCAGTTTATTATCGAGGGCCACCGGGGAGCTGTTTTTT
CDR3 protein: CASSLLSRATGELFF

clone size: -
V gene: TRBV18
J gene: TRBJ2-7
D gene: -
CDR3 DNA: TGTGCCAGCTCACCCCCAAGTCCAGGGCGAGACTACGAGCAGTACTTC
CDR3 protein: CASSPPSPGRDYEQYF

clone size: -
V gene: TRBV4-1
J gene: TRBJ1-2
D gene: -
CDR3 DNA: TGCGCCAGCAGCCAACCCCTGGACAGTCGAGGCTACACCTTC
CDR3 protein: CASSQPLDSRGYTF

clone size: -
V gene: TRBV7-9
J gene: TRBJ2-5
D gene: -
CDR3 DNA: TGTGCCAGCAGTGGAGGGAGTTCGGAGACCCAGTACTTC
CDR3 protein: CASSGGSSETQYF

clone size: -
V gene: TRBV30
J gene: TRBJ1-6
D gene: -
CDR3 DNA: TGTGCCTGGAGTGTTGGAGGGGATGTTTCACCCCTCCACTTT
CDR3 protein: CAWSVGGDVSPLHF

clone size: -
V gene: TRBV7-3
J gene: TRBJ2-7
D gene: -
CDR3 DNA: TGTGCCAGCAGCTTAAGTCAGGGGTGGGAGCAGTACTTC
CDR3 protein: CASSLSQGWEQYF

clone size: -
V gene: TRBV9
J gene: TRBJ2-3
D gene: TRBD1
CDR3 DNA: TGTGCCAGCAGCGAGCGACAGGGGATGGGAACAGATACGCAGTATTTT
CDR3 protein: CASSERQGMGTDTQYF

clone size: -
V gene: TRBV6-1
J gene: TRBJ1-2
D gene: TRBD1
CDR3 DNA: TGTGCCAGCAGGGGGGACAGGTCCTATGGCTACACCTTC
CDR3 protein: CASRGDRSYGYTF

clone size: -
V gene: TRBV6-1
J gene: TRBJ1-2
D gene: -
CDR3 DNA: TGTGCCAGCAGTGAACCAGTCCAGGGAAGGAATGGCTACACCTTC
CDR3 protein: CASSEPVQGRNGYTF

clone size: -
V gene: TRBV27
J gene: TRBJ2-7
D gene: TRBD1
CDR3 DNA: TGTGCCAGCAGTTCGAGACAGGGGCCCCTTCACGAGCAGTACTTC
CDR3 protein: CASSSRQGPLHEQYF

clone size: few
V gene: TRBV29-1
J gene: TRBJ2-1
D gene: TRBD2
CDR3 DNA: TGCAGCGTTAAAAGGGCGATAGCGGGGGGGTCCTACAATGAGCAGTTCTTC
CDR3 protein: CSVKRAIAGGSYNEQFF

clone size: -
V gene: TRBV5-1
J gene: TRBJ2-7
D gene: TRBD2
CDR3 DNA: TGCGCCAGCAGACCGACTAGCGGGGGGGCCAACGAGCAGTACTTC
CDR3 protein: CASRPTSGGANEQYF

clone size: -
V gene: TRBV28
J gene: TRBJ2-7
D gene: TRBD1
CDR3 DNA: TGTGCCAGCAGTTCATCTACAGGGGGATCCCTCTACGAGCAGTACTTC
CDR3 protein: CASSSSTGGSLYEQYF

clone size: many
V gene: TRBV10-3
J gene: TRBJ1-1
D gene: TRBD1
CDR3 DNA: TGTGCCATCAGCGCCAACGACAGGGGTGGGACTGAAGCTTTCTTT
CDR3 protein: CAISANDRGGTEAFF

clone size: -
V gene: TRBV18
J gene: TRBJ1-3
D gene: TRBD1
CDR3 DNA: TGTGCCAGCTCACCTTGGACAGGAAGCTCTGGAAACACCATATATTTT
CDR3 protein: CASSPWTGSSGNTIYF

clone size: -
V gene: TRBV28
J gene: TRBJ1-1
D gene: -
CDR3 DNA: TGTGCCAGCGCGAGGGAAGTGAACACTGAAGCTTTCTTT
CDR3 protein: CASAREVNTEAFF

clone size: -
V gene: TRBV9
J gene: TRBJ2-5
D gene: -
CDR3 DNA: TGTGCCAGCAGCGTACCCAAGCCGGCGGGCCGCGCCTGGGAGCAGTACTTC
CDR3 protein: CASSVPKPAGRAWEQYF

clone size: -
V gene: TRBV5-5
J gene: TRBJ2-3
D gene: TRBD2
CDR3 DNA: TGTGCCAGCAGCTTGCGCGCTCCAGGACTAGCGGGAGGAGATACGCAGTATTTT
CDR3 protein: CASSLRAPGLAGGDTQYF

clone size: -
V gene: TRBV7-2
J gene: TRBJ1-1
D gene: -
CDR3 DNA: TGTGCCAGCAGCTTAGCGCCGGGGTACACTGAAGCTTTCTTT
CDR3 protein: CASSLAPGYTEAFF

clone size: -
V gene: TRBV5-1
J gene: TRBJ2-3
D gene: TRBD2
CDR3 DNA: TGCGCCAGCAGCTTGGAGGGACTAGTAACAGATACGCAGTATTTT
CDR3 protein: CASSLEGLVTDTQYF

clone size: once
V gene: TRBV7-2
J gene: TRBJ1-2
D gene: -
CDR3 DNA: TGTGCCAGCAGCTTAAGCTACAGGGTATCTAACTATGGCTACACCTTC
CDR3 protein: CASSLSYRVSNYGYTF

clone size: -
V gene: TRBV1
J gene: TRBJ1-1
D gene: -
CDR3 DNA: TGCACCAGCAGCCAAGATTATTGGCTTTGTGCGGCGGGCACTGAAGCTTTCTTT
CDR3 protein: CTSSQDYWLCAAGTEAFF

clone size: -
V gene: TRBV6-5
J gene: TRBJ1-2
D gene: -
CDR3 DNA: TGTGCCAGCACGTGGGGAGGGTGGGGTGGCTACACCTTC
CDR3 protein: CASTWGGWGGYTF

clone size: -
V gene: TRBV5-1
J gene: TRBJ2-3
D gene: TRBD1
CDR3 DNA: TGCGCCAGCAGCCCTGGGACAGGGATCACAGATACGCAGTATTTT
CDR3 protein: CASSPGTGITDTQYF

clone size: -
V gene: TRBV7-9
J gene: TRBJ2-1
D gene: TRBD2
CDR3 DNA: TGTGCCAGCAGCTTAGGAAGTTTTAGCGGGAGCCTCTCCTACAATGAGCAGTTCTTC
CDR3 protein: CASSLGSFSGSLSYNEQFF

clone size: -
V gene: TRBV19
J gene: TRBJ2-1
D gene: -
CDR3 DNA: TGTGCCAGTAGTATCGATCGGGACACTGAGCAGTTCTTC
CDR3 protein: CASSIDRDTEQFF

clone size: -
V gene: TRBV5-5
J gene: TRBJ2-2
D gene: -
CDR3 DNA: TGTGCCAGCAGCCGCCTCGGGGATGGTGCCGGGGAGCTGTTTTTT
CDR3 protein: CASSRLGDGAGELFF

clone size: -
V gene: TRBV30
J gene: TRBJ2-5
D gene: TRBD2
CDR3 DNA: TGTGCCTGGAGTGGTGGTAGCGGGAGGGCCCTGTACCAAGAGACCCAGTACTTC
CDR3 protein: CAWSGGSGRALYQETQYF

clone size: -
V gene: TRBV21-1
J gene: TRBJ1-4
D gene: -
CDR3 DNA: TGTGCCAGCAGCCGGGACAGGGCTGATGAAAAACTGTTTTTT
CDR3 protein: CASSRDRADEKLFF

clone size: -
V gene: TRBV11-2
J gene: TRBJ1-2
D gene: -
CDR3 DNA: TGTGCCAGCAGCAGATTCGGGGGGAGGAACTATGGCTACACCTTC
CDR3 protein: CASSRFGGRNYGYTF

clone size: -
V gene: TRBV20-1
J gene: TRBJ1-1
D gene: -
CDR3 DNA: TGCAGTGCACGACGTGGGAGTGAAGCTTTCTTT
CDR3 protein: CSARRGSEAFF

clone size: once
V gene: TRBV7-3
J gene: TRBJ2-7
D gene: TRBD2
CDR3 DNA: TGTGCCAGCAGCCCAGCGGCGGGGGGGCCCTACGAGCAGTACTTC
CDR3 protein: CASSPAAGGPYEQYF

clone size: -
V gene: TRBV6-6
J gene: TRBJ1-4
D gene: -
CDR3 DNA: TGTGCCAGCAGCTCCTCGCGGGCAACTAATGAAAAACTGTTTTTT
CDR3 protein: CASSSSRATNEKLFF

clone size: -
V gene: TRBV7-9
J gene: TRBJ1-1
D gene: TRBD1
CDR3 DNA: TGTGCCAGCAGCTTGGGGACAGGCACTGAAGCTTTCTTT
CDR3 protein: CASSLGTGTEAFF

clone size: -
V gene: TRBV23-1
J gene: TRBJ1-1
D gene: -
CDR3 DNA: TGCGCCAGCAGTCAACTAAAAGAGGACAAGAACACTGAAGCTTTCTTT
CDR3 protein: CASSQLKEDKNTEAFF

clone size: -
V gene: TRBV4-2
J gene: TRBJ2-3
D gene: TRBD2
CDR3 DNA: TGTGCCAGCAGCCCTAGGAGCGGGAGTCGAGATACGCAGTATTTT
CDR3 protein: CASSPRSGSRDTQYF

clone size: once
V gene: TRBV7-9
J gene: TRBJ2-5
D gene: -
CDR3 DNA: TGTGCCAGCAGCCTTACAGGGCACCAAGAGACCCAGTACTTC
CDR3 protein: CASSLTGHQETQYF

clone size: -
V gene: TRBV19
J gene: TRBJ1-5
D gene: -
CDR3 DNA: TGTGCCAGTAAAAGGACAGCCACCGGATTGAGCCAGCATTTT
CDR3 protein: CASKRTATGLSQHF

clone size: -
V gene: TRBV4-2
J gene: TRBJ2-4
D gene: -
CDR3 DNA: TGTGCCAGCAGCCAAGAGGGTCCGGGGACCAAAAACATTCAGTACTTC
CDR3 protein: CASSQEGPGTKNIQYF

clone size: -
V gene: TRBV5-4
J gene: TRBJ2-5
D gene: TRBD2
CDR3 DNA: TGTGCCAGCAGCTTGGAAGGCGGGAGGGCCGGAGAGACCCAGTACTTC
CDR3 protein: CASSLEGGRAGETQYF

clone size: -
V gene: TRBV7-8
J gene: TRBJ1-5
D gene: -
CDR3 DNA: TGTGCCAGCAGCTTGGGGGGGTTGGTGGCGAGCAATCAGCCCCAGCATTTT
CDR3 protein: CASSLGGLVASNQPQHF

clone size: once
V gene: TRBV5-6
J gene: TRBJ2-1
D gene: TRBD2
CDR3 DNA: TGTGCCAGCAGCTGGGCCCCGACTAGCGGGTCCTACAATGAGCAGTTCTTC
CDR3 protein: CASSWAPTSGSYNEQFF

clone size: -
V gene: TRBV6-1
J gene: TRBJ2-1
D gene: -
CDR3 DNA: TGTGCCAGCATCGTTGTCGGGGCGGGGTCCGATGAGCAGTTCTTC
CDR3 protein: CASIVVGAGSDEQFF

clone size: -
V gene: TRBV7-9
J gene: TRBJ2-3
D gene: TRBD1
CDR3 DNA: TGTGCCAGCAGCGTGGGACAGACCTCCACAGATACGCAGTATTTT
CDR3 protein: CASSVGQTSTDTQYF

clone size: -
V gene: TRBV2
J gene: TRBJ1-2
D gene: -
CDR3 DNA: TGTGCCAGCAGTGAACAAAGGACACCTAACTATGGCTACACCTTC
CDR3 protein: CASSEQRTPNYGYTF

clone size: -
V gene: TRBV7-2
J gene: TRBJ2-3
D gene: TRBD2
CDR3 DNA: TGTGCCAGCAGCATGACTAGCGGGGCAGATACGCAGTATTTT
CDR3 protein: CASSMTSGADTQYF